Below are 10 T cell receptor beta chains sequenced from a single sample in a study of vaccination and CD4 T cells after COVID-19. Their specific antigens are unknown. Treatment indicated: approximately 9-day PBMC culture with coronavirus spike peptide pools or control peptides (ViraFEST assay). Cultured CD4+ T-cell DNA underwent Oncomine TCR Beta short-read sequencing. One entry per CDR3 protein, called by TCRdb with MiXCR from the PCR reads. The sample records 8,500 to 10,000 distinct CDR3 sequences, 20% to 25% being singletons. Sequences were obtained from cultured CD4+ T cells from blood. All receptors come from a human donor with COVID-19.

This chain connects TRBV2 to TRBJ2-1, with D possibly matching TRBD1 (5 bases). V lost 5 bases, J lost 4 bases, and 18 bases lay in between. This CDR3 comprises 16 residues. The germline V gene has CDR1 SNHLY and CDR2 FYNNEI. CDR3 loop: CASSPPGQGRYNEQFF. CDR3 in DNA: TGTGCCAGCAGTCCCCCCGGGCAGGGCCGTTACAATGAGCAGTTCTTC.

This clonotype has a single count. One end of the junction fails to match germline, which may point to a read error. The chain is built from TRBV2 and TRBJ2-7, with 7 bases that match TRBD1. This CDR3 spans 13 amino acids. Germline values: CDR1 SNHLY, CDR2 FYNNEI. CDR3 sequence (DNA): TGTGCCAGCAGTAGGGACAGAGCCTACGAGCAGTGCTTC. Protein: CASSRDRAYEQCF.

This clonotype was counted only a few times. The chain has TRBV20-1 and TRBJ2-3; 7 bases map to TRBD2. CDR3 length: 14 amino acids. V lost 1 base and J lost 1; bases outside the gene matches: 2. CDR1 and CDR2 (germline): DFQATT, SNEGSKA (reference sequence). CDR3 loop: CSARGSGGTDTQYF. In nucleotides, the CDR3 is TGCAGTGCTAGAGGAAGCGGGGGCACAGATACGCAGTATTTT.

The CDR3 protein is CASSKSVGWREQYF. CDR3 bases: TGTGCCAGCAGCAAAAGCGTGGGTTGGCGGGAGCAGTACTTC. This chain links TRBV21-1 with TRBJ2-7. TRBV21-1 is tagged as a pseudogene. The CDR3 covers 14 residues.

Within the sample, this clonotype is medium-sized. J is TRBJ1-1 and V is TRBV6-1; tentatively, D is TRBD1 (6 bases). This CDR3 is 14 amino acids long. Germline V gene data show CDR1 as MNHNS and CDR2 as SASEGT. V lost 7 bases, J lost 3 bases, and 15 bases lay in between. CDR3 sequence (DNA): TGTGCCAGCACCCGCCCCGGGGGCGACACTGAAGCTTTCTTT. Translation: CASTRPGGDTEAFF.

V gene TRBV15 combines with J gene TRBJ2-7, with no clear D. The V end was cut by 2 bases, the J end by 4 bases, with 6 bases between. Germline-derived CDR1 and CDR2 are LNHNV and YYDKDF (reference sequence). The CDR3 spans 12 residues. Written as DNA, the CDR3 is TGTGCCACCAGCAGATTGGGGTACGAGCAGTACTTC. Protein product: CATSRLGYEQYF.

This clonotype appeared a single time. One end of the junction is discordant with germline, which a read error may explain. This chain links TRBV10-3 with TRBJ2-7; perhaps TRBD1 as D (6 bases). Germline V gene data show CDR1 as ENHRY and CDR2 as SYGVKD. The CDR3 length is 14 residues. CDR3 loop: CAVSPRTEGYEQYF. In DNA, the CDR3 is TGTGCCGTCAGTCCCAGGACAGAGGGCTACGAGCAGTACTTC.

This clonotype was detected only a few times. CDR3 amino acids: CATGGLPEYNEQFF. Written as DNA, the CDR3 is TGTGCCACCGGGGGACTGCCGGAGTACAATGAGCAGTTCTTC. The gene calls are TRBV24-1 and TRBJ2-1; D perhaps matches TRBD2 (6 bases). The CDR3 has 14 amino acids. The V gene lost 9 bases and the J gene lost 4 bases, with 15 bases spanning the gap. The germline V gene encodes CDR1 KGHDR and CDR2 SFDVKD.

This chain uses TRBV2 with TRBJ2-2; the match to TRBD1 covers 7 bases. The CDR3 spans 14 residues. With 8 bases clipped from V and 3 bases from J, the junction kept 6 bases outside the gene matches. Looked up from germline, CDR1 is SNHLY and CDR2 is FYNNEI. The CDR3 sequence: CASQGQRDTGELFF. Written as DNA, the CDR3 is TGTGCCAGCCAGGGACAGCGAGACACCGGGGAGCTGTTTTTT.

This clonotype has only a few counts. The chain links TRBV6-1 to TRBJ1-2, with D possibly matching TRBD1 (6 bases). CDR1 and CDR2 (germline): MNHNS, SASEGT. V was pared by 3 bases and J by 8 bases, with 16 bases between. The CDR3 totals 14 residues. The CDR3 reads CASSEDTGRVGYTF. In DNA, the CDR3 is TGTGCCAGCAGTGAGGACACAGGGCGAGTCGGCTACACCTTC.